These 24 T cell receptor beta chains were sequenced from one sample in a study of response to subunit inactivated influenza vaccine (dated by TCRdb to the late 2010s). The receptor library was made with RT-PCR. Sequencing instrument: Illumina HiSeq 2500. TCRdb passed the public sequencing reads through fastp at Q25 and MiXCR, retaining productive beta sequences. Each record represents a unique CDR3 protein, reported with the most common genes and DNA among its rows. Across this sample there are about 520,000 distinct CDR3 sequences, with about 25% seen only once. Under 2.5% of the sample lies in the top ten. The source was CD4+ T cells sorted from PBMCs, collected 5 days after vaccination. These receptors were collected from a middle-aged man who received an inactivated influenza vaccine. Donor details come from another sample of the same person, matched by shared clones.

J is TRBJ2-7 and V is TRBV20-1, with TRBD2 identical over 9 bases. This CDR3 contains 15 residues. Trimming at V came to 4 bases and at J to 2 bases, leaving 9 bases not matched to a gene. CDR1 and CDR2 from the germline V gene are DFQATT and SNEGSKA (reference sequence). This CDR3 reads CSAKKGGGGTYEQYF. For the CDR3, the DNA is TGCAGTGCTAAAAAGGGCGGGGGGGGAACCTACGAGCAGTACTTC.

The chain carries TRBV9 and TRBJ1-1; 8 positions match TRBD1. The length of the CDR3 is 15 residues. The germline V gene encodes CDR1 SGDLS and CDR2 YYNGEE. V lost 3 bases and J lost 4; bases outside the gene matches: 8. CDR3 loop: CASSGQGAGVTEAFF. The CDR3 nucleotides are TGTGCCAGCAGCGGCCAGGGGGCGGGAGTCACTGAAGCTTTCTTT.

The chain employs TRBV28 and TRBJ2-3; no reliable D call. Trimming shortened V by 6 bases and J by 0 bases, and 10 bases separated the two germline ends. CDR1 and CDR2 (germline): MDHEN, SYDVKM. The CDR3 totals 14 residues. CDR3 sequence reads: CASRNSRSTDTQYF. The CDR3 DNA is TGTGCCAGCAGAAATTCACGCAGCACAGATACGCAGTATTTT. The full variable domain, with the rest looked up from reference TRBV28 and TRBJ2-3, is DVKVTQSSRYLVKRTGEKVFLECVQDMDHENMFWYRQDPGLGLRLIYFSYDVKMKEKGDIPEGYSVSREKKERFSLILESASTNQTSMYLCASRNSRSTDTQYFGPGTRLTVL.

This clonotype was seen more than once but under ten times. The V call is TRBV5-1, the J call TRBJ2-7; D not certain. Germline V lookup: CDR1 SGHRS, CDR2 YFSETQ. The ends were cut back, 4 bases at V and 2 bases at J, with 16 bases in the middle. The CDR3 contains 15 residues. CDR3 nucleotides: TGCGCCAGCAGCCAAGCTTACACTCGCCCCTACGAGCAGTACTTC. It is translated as CASSQAYTRPYEQYF.

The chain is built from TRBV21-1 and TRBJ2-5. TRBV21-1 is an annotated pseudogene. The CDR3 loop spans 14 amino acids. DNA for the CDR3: TGTGCCAGCAGCAGAGCGGGGTACCAAGAGACCCAGTACTTC. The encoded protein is CASSRAGYQETQYF.

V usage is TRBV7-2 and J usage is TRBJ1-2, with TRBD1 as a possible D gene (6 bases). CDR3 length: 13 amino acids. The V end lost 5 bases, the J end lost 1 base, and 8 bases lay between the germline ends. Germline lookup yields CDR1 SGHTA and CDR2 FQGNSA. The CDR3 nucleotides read TGTGCCAGCAGCGAGGACAGTAACTATGGCTACACCTTC. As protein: CASSEDSNYGYTF.

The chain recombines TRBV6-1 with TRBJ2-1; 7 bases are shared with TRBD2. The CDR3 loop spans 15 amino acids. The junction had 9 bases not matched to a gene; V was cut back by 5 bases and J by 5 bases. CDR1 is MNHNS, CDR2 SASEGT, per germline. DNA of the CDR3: TGTGCCAGCAGTCAGTCTAGCGGAGGGAACAATGAGCAGTTCTTC. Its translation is CASSQSSGGNNEQFF.

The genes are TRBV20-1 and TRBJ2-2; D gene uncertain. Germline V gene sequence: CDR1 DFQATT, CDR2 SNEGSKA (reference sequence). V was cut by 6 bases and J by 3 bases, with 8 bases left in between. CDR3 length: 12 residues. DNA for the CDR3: TGCAGTGCCCCCGTTTACACCGGGGAGCTGTTTTTT. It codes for CSAPVYTGELFF.

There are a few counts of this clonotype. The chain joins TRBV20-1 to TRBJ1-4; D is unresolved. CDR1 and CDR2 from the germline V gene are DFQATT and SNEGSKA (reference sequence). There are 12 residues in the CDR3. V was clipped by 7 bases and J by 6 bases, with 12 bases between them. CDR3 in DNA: TGCAGTGTCTCGGATGGGGATGAAAAACTGTTTTTT. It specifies CSVSDGDEKLFF.

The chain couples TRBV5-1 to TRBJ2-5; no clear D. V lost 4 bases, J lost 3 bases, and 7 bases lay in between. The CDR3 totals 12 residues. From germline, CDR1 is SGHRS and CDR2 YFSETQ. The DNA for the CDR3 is TGCGCCAGCAGCGATAATAAAGAGACCCAGTACTTC. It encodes CASSDNKETQYF.

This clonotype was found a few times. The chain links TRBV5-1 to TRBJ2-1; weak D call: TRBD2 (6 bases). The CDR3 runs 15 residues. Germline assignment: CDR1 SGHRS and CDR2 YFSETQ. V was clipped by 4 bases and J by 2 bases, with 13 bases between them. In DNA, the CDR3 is TGCGCCAGCAGCCTGGCGGTAGCGGCCTACAATGAGCAGTTCTTC. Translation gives CASSLAVAAYNEQFF.

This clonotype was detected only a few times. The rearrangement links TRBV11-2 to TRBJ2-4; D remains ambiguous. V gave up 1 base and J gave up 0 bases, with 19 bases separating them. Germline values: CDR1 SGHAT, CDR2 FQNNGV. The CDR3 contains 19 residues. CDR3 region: CASSLGVLGEHAAKNIQYF. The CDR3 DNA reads TGTGCCAGCAGCTTAGGTGTTTTAGGAGAGCACGCAGCCAAAAACATTCAGTACTTC.

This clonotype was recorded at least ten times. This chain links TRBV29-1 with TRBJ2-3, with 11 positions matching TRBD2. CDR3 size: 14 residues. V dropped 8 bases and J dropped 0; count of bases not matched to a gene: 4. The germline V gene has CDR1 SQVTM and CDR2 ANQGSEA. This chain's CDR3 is CSLRTSGSTDTQYF. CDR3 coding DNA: TGCAGCTTAAGGACTAGCGGGAGCACAGATACGCAGTATTTT.

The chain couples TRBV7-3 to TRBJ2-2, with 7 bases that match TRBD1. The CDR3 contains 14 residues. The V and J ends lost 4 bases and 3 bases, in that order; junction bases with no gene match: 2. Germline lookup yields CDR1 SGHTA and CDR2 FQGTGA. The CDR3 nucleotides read TGTGCCAGCAGCTCCGGGACAGACACCGGGGAGCTGTTTTTT. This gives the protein CASSSGTDTGELFF.

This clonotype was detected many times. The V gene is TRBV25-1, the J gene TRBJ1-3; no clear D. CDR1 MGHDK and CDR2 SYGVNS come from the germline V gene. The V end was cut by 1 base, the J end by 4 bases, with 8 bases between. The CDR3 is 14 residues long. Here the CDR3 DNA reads TGTGCCAGCAGTGAATCCATGGTCGGAAACACCATATATTTT. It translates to CASSESMVGNTIYF.

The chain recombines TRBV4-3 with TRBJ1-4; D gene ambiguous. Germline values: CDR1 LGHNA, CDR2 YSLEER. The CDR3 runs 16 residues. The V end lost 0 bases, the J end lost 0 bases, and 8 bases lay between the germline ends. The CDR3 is CASSQDFGATNEKLFF. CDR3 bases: TGCGCCAGCAGCCAAGATTTCGGTGCAACTAATGAAAAACTGTTTTTT.

CDR3 bases: TGTGCCAGCAGCCAAGGGAGTAGCGGGAGTTTGGAGACCCAGTACTTC. This gives the protein CASSQGSSGSLETQYF. This chain connects TRBV4-2 to TRBJ2-5, with 9 bases that match TRBD2. Losses at the gene ends were 1 base for V and 5 bases for J; bases not matched to a gene: 8. The germline V gene encodes CDR1 LGHNA and CDR2 YNFKEQ. The CDR3 is made up of 16 amino acids.

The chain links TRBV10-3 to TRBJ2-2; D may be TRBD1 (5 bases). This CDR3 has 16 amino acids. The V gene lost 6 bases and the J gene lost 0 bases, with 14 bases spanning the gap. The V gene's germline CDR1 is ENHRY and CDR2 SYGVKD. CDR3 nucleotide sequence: TGTGCCATCAGCCAGGGAATCGCCCCGAACACCGGGGAGCTGTTTTTT. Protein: CAISQGIAPNTGELFF.

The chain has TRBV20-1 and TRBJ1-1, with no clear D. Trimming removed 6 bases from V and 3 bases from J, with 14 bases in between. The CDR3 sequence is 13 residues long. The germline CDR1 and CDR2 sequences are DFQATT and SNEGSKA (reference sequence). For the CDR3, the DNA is TGCAGTGCGCCTGGATATCTGGACACTGAAGCTTTCTTT. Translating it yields CSAPGYLDTEAFF.

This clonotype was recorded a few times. The CDR3 sequence is CASGPLGLAGGQGTDTQYF. Here the CDR3 DNA reads TGCGCCAGCGGCCCCTTGGGACTAGCGGGGGGGCAGGGCACAGATACGCAGTATTTT. This sequence joins TRBV5-1 and TRBJ2-3, with TRBD2 matching over 16 bases. Per the germline V gene, CDR1 is SGHRS and CDR2 is YFSETQ. The V and J ends lost 7 bases and 1 base, in that order; junction bases with no gene match: 12. The CDR3 loop spans 19 amino acids.

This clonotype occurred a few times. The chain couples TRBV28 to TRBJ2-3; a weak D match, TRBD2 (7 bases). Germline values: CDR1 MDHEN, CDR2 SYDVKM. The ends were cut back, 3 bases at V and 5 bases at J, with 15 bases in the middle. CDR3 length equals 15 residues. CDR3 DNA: TGTGCCAGCAGTTTTCGGGGGGCCAGGGGAGATACGCAGTATTTT. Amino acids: CASSFRGARGDTQYF.

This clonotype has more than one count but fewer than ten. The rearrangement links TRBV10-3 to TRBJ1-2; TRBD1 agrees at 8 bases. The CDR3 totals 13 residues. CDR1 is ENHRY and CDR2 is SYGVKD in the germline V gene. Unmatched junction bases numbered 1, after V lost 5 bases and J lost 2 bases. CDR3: CAISRQGNYGYTF. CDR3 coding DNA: TGTGCCATCAGTCGACAGGGGAACTATGGCTACACCTTC.

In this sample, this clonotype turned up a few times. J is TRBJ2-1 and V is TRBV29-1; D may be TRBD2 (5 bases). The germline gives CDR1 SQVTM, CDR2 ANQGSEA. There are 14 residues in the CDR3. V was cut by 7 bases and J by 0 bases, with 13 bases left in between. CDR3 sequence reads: CSAGGFSSYNEQFF. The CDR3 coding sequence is TGCAGCGCTGGCGGGTTTAGCTCCTACAATGAGCAGTTCTTC.

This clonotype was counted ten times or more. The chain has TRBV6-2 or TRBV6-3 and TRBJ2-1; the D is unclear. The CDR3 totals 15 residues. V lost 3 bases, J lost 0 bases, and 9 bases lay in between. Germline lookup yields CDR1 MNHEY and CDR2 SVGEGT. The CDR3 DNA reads TGTGCCAGCAGTTATTCAGCCGGCTCCTACAATGAGCAGTTCTTC. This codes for CASSYSAGSYNEQFF.